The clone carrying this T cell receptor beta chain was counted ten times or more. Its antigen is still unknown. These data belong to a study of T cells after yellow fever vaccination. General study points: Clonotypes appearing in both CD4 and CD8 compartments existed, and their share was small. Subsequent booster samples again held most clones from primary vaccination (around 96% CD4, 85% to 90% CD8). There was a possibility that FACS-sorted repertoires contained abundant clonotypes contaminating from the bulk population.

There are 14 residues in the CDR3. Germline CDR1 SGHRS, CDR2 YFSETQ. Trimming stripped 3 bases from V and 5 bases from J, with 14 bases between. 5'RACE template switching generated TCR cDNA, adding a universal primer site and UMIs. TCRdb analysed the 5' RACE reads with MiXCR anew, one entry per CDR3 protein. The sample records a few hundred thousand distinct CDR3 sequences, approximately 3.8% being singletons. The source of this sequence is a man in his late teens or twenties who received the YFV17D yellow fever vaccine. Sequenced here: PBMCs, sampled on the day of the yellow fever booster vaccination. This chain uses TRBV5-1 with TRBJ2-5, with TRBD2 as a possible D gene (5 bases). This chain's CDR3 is CASSYSTSIETQYF. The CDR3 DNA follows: TGCGCCAGCAGCTACAGCACTAGTATTGAGACCCAGTACTTC. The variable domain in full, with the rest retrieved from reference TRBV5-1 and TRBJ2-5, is KAGVTQTPRYLIKTRGQQVTLSCSPISGHRSVSWYQQTPGQGLQFLFEYFSETQRNKGNFPGRFSGRQFSNSRSEMNVSTLELGDSALYLCASSYSTSIETQYFGPGTRLLVL.